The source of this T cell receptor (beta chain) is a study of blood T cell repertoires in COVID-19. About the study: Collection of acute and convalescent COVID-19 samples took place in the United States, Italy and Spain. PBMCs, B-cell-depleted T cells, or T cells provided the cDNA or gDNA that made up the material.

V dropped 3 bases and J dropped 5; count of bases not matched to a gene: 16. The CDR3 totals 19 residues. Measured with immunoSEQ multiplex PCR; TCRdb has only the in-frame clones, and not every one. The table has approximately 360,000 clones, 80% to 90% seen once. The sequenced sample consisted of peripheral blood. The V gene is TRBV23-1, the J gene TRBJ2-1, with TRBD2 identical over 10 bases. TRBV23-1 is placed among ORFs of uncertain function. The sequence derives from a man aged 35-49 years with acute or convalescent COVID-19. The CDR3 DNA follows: TGCGCCAGCAGTCATGACCCCTCCGTAGCGGGAGGCCCGAACAATGAGCAGTTCTTC. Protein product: CASSHDPSVAGGPNNEQFF.